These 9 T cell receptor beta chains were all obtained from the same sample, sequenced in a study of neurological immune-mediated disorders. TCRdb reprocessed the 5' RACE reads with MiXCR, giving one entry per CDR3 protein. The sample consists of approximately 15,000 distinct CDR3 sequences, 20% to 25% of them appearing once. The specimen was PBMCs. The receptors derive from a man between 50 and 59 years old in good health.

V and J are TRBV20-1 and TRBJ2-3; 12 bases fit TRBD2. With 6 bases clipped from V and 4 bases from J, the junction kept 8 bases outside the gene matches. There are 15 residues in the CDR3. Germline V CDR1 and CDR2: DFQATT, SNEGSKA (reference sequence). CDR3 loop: CSARLAGVGADTQYF. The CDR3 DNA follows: TGCAGTGCGAGACTAGCGGGAGTAGGTGCAGATACGCAGTATTTT.

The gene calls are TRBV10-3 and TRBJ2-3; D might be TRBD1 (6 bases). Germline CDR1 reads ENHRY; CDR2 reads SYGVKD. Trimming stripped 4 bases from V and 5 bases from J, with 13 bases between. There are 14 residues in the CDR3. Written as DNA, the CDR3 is TGTGCCATCAGTGTGGGCCCAGGGGTAGATACGCAGTATTTT. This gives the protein CAISVGPGVDTQYF.

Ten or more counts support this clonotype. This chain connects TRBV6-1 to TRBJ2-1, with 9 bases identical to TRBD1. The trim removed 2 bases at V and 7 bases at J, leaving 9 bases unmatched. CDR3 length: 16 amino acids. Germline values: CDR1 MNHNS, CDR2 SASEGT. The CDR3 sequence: CASSERGDRVRNEQFF. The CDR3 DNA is TGTGCCAGCAGTGAAAGGGGGGACAGGGTAAGGAATGAGCAGTTCTTC.

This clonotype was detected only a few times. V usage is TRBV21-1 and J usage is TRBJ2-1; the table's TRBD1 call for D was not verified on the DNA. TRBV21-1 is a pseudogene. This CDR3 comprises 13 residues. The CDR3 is CASFWDNYNEQFF. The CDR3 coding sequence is TGTGCCAGCTTTTGGGACAACTACAATGAGCAGTTCTTC.

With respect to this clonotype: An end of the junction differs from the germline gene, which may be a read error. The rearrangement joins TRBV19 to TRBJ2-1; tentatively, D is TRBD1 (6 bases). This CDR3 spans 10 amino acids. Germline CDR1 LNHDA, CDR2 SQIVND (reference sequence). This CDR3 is CASRGTRQSF. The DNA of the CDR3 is TGTGCCAGTAGAGGGACAAGGCAATCATTC. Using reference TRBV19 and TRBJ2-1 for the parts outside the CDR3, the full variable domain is DGGITQSPKYLFRKEGQNVTLSCEQNLNHDAMYWYRQDPGQGLRLIYYSQIVNDFQKGDIAEGYSVSREKKESFPLTVTSAQKNPTAFYLCASRGTRQSFGPGTRLTVL.

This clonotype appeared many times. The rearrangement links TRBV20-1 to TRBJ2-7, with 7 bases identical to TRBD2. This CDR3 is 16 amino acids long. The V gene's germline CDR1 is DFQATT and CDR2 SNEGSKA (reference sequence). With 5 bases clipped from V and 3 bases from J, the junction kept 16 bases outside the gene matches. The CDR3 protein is CSAFRHYAGVNYEQYF. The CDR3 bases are TGCAGTGCTTTCCGCCACTACGCGGGAGTGAACTACGAGCAGTACTTC.

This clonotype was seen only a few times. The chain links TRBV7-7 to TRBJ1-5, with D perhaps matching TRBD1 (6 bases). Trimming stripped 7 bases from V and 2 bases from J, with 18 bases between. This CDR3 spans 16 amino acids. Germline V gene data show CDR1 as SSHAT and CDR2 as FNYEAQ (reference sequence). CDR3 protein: CASTIAGAKGNQPQHF. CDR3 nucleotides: TGTGCCAGCACCATAGCGGGGGCGAAGGGCAATCAGCCCCAGCATTTT.

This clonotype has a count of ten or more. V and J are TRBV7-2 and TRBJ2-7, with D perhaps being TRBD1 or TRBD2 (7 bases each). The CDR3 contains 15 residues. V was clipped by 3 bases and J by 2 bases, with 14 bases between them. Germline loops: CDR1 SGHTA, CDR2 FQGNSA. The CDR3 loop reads CASSFQQGRAYEQYF. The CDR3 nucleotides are TGTGCCAGCAGCTTTCAACAGGGGAGGGCCTACGAGCAGTACTTC. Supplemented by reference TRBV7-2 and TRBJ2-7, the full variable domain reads GAGVSQSPSNKVTEKGKDVELRCDPISGHTALYWYRQSLGQGLEFLIYFQGNSAPDKSGLPSDRFSAERTGGSVSTLTIQRTQQEDSAVYLCASSFQQGRAYEQYFGPGTRLTVT.

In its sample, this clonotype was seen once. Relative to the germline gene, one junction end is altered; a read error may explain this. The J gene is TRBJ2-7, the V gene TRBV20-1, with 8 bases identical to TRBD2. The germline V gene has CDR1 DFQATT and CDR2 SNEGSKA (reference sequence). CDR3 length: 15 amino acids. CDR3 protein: CSARGSGTRAYDQYF. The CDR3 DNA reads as TGCAGTGCTAGGGGATCAGGGACTAGGGCCTACGACCAGTACTTC.